This T cell receptor (beta chain) was identified in a study of cytomegalovirus exposure and HLA in healthy donors. The sample holds a few counts of this clone. Its antigen is not known. General observations from the study: Later on, a genetic analysis was performed. It linked a missense variant in DCLRE1C with V- and J-gene trimming of TCR beta. Cytomegalovirus association was assigned to about 150 TCR beta chains. As was reported, the classifier diagnosed cytomegalovirus status with high specificity and sensitivity.

Germline V CDR1 and CDR2: MDHEN, SYDVKM. J lost 1 base, V lost 5 bases, and 13 bases had no gene match. The CDR3 is 18 residues long. 13 Jbeta primers and 60 Vbeta primers were used for the PCR. Original processing notes: Approximately 11 million of about 88 million unique TCR beta chains were shared, per a later count. Repertoires were generated with immunoSEQ multiplex PCR, while TCRdb's copy carries only in-frame clones and drops some. That table gives V, J and clone size, and the DNA gave D and trimming. The sample includes some 150,000 clones, around 78% of them seen just once. The TCR comes from a man aged 35-49 years in good health and CMV-seropositive. The chain combines TRBV28 with TRBJ2-7, with 11 bases identical to TRBD2. The sequenced sample was PBMCs. In DNA, the CDR3 is TGTGCCAGCAGTAAGGGGGAGAACCTAGCGGGAGGTTCCTACGAGCAGTACTTC. As protein: CASSKGENLAGGSYEQYF.